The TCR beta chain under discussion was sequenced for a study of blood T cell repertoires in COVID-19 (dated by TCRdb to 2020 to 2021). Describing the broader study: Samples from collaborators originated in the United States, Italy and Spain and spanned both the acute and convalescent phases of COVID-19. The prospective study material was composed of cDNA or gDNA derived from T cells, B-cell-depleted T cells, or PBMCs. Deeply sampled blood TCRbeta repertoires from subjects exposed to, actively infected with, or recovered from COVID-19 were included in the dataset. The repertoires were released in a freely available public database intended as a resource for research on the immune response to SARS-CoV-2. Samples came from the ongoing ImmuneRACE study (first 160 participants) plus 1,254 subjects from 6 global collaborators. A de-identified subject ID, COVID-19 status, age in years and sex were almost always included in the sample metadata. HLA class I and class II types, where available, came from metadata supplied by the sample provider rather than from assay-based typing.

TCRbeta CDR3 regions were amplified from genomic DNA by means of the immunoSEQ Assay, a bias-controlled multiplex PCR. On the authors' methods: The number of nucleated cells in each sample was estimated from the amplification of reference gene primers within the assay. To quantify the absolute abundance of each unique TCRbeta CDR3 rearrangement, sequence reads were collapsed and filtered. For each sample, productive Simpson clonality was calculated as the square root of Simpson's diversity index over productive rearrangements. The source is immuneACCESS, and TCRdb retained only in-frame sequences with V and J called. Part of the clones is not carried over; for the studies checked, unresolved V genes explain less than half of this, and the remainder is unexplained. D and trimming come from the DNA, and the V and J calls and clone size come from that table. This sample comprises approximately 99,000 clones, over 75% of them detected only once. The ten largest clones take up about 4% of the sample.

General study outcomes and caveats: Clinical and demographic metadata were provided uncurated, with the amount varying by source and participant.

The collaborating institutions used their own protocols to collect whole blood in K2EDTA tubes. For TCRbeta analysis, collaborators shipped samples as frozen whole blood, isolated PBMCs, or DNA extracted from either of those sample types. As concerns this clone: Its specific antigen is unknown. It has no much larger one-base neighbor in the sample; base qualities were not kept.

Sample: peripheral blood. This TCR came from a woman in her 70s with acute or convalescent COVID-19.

The nucleotide sequence is given as TGTGCCAGCAGTTCTCCCAACAGGGGGCGGACTGAAGCTTTCTTT. It translates to CASSSPNRGRTEAFF. The chain is assembled from TRBV28 and TRBJ1-1; TRBD1 aligns with 9 central bases. Looking up the germline V gene yields CDR1 MDHEN and CDR2 SYDVKM. The CDR3 spans 15 residues, from the cysteine through the phenylalanine. The retained sequence is limited to the CDR3, 45 bases, with the frame set at the first base. Trimming leaves V shorter by 4 bases and J shorter by 5 bases, with the junction holding 8 bases beyond the gene matches.